The 10 T cell receptor beta chains given below trace back to one sample, sequenced in a study of cytomegalovirus exposure and HLA in healthy donors. Vbeta (60) and Jbeta (13) primers were used in the PCR. Using immunoSEQ multiplex PCR, the repertoire was profiled, and TCRdb retains in-frame clones only, with some absent. In the table there are some 200,000 clones, 80% to 90% of which are singletons. The sequencing input was PBMCs. The receptors were sampled from a woman aged 18-29 years in good health and CMV-seronegative.

The chain is built from TRBV7-3 and TRBJ2-7, with D tentatively TRBD2 (7 bases). This CDR3 is built from 15 residues. V lost 5 bases, J lost 1 base, and 15 bases lay in between. Germline V gene data show CDR1 as SGHTA and CDR2 as FQGTGA. In DNA form, the CDR3 reads TGTGCCAGCAGCCGAGGGGGGGGGCAGTCCTACGAGCAGTACTTC. Protein sequence: CASSRGGGQSYEQYF.

The CDR3, as DNA: TGTGCCACCAGAGGGCTAGGGGGCTCACGCTACGAGCAGTACTTC. The encoded protein is CATRGLGGSRYEQYF. The chain joins TRBV19 to TRBJ2-7, with 7 bases aligning to TRBD1. Trimming removed 10 bases from V and 3 bases from J; junction bases left unmatched: 15. The CDR3 has 15 residues. Per germline, CDR1 LNHDA and CDR2 SQIVND (reference sequence).

The chain combines TRBV4-2 with TRBJ2-3; 7 bases are a match to TRBD2. V lost 3 bases, J lost 2 bases, and 8 bases stayed unmatched. Germline lookup yields CDR1 LGHNA and CDR2 YNFKEQ. The CDR3 contains 16 residues. DNA of the CDR3: TGTGCCAGCAGCCAGAGAGGGAGGGATTACACAGATACGCAGTATTTT. It specifies CASSQRGRDYTDTQYF.

The rearrangement joins TRBV4-1 to TRBJ2-1, with D possibly matching TRBD2 (6 bases). The CDR3 is 16 residues long. Germline lookup yields CDR1 MGHRA and CDR2 YSYEKL. V shed 4 bases and J shed 7 bases, with 20 bases lying between them. The CDR3 loop reads CASSLSPGLEGNEQFF. The DNA of the CDR3 is TGCGCCAGCAGCCTTTCCCCCGGCCTGGAGGGGAATGAGCAGTTCTTC.

This rearrangement joins TRBV7-8 to TRBJ2-7, with TRBD2 matching over 12 bases. The CDR3 is made up of 15 amino acids. Losses at the gene ends were 2 bases for V and 7 bases for J; bases not matched to a gene: 6. The germline V gene has CDR1 SGHVS and CDR2 FQNEAQ. The CDR3: CASSLTSGGPREQYF. CDR3 DNA: TGTGCCAGCAGCTTAACTAGCGGGGGGCCGAGGGAGCAGTACTTC.

This rearrangement joins TRBV7-9 to TRBJ1-1; D uncertain. The CDR3 has 15 amino acids. V was shortened by 4 bases and J by 5 bases, with 17 bases between the two germline ends. CDR1 and CDR2 from the germline V gene are SEHNR and FQNEAQ (reference sequence). CDR3 sequence reads: CASSYAGRGMTEAFF. CDR3 DNA sequence: TGTGCCAGCAGCTACGCTGGGCGGGGAATGACTGAAGCTTTCTTT.

The J gene is TRBJ2-1, the V gene TRBV10-2, with D tentatively TRBD1 (5 bases). The CDR3 consists of 18 residues. Trimming stripped 8 bases from V and 5 bases from J, with 28 bases between. CDR1 and CDR2 (germline): WSHSY, SAAADI. Here the CDR3 DNA reads TGCGCCAGCTTTCCCAGGGCCGCCTACCTGAAGAGGCACAATGAGCAGTTCTTC. Protein sequence: CASFPRAAYLKRHNEQFF.

The CDR3 DNA is TGTGCCAGCAGTTACCGGGAGGTGAAACAAGAGACCCAGTACTTC. It encodes CASSYREVKQETQYF. The J gene is TRBJ2-5, the V gene TRBV6-6; 7 bases fit TRBD2. This CDR3 is 15 amino acids long. Germline CDR1 reads MNHNY; CDR2 reads SVGAGI (reference sequence). The V gene end was trimmed by 2 bases and the J gene end by 2 bases; junction bases not matched to a gene: 5.

The chain is built from TRBV9 and TRBJ2-7, with a weak D call TRBD2 (6 bases). The ends were cut back, 3 bases at V and 2 bases at J, with 12 bases in the middle. Germline V gene data show CDR1 as SGDLS and CDR2 as YYNGEE. This CDR3 is 14 amino acids long. CDR3 nucleotides: TGTGCCAGCAGCGGGCGGGACGGTACCTACGAGCAGTACTTC. Amino acids: CASSGRDGTYEQYF. Complete variable domain (other parts from reference TRBV9 and TRBJ2-7): DSGVTQTPKHLITATGQRVTLRCSPRSGDLSVYWYQQSLDQGLQFLIQYYNGEERAKGNILERFSAQQFPDLHSELNLSSLELGDSALYFCASSGRDGTYEQYFGPGTRLTVT.

This rearrangement joins TRBV27 to TRBJ1-4; no reliable D call. The CDR3 extends over 16 amino acids. The germline gives CDR1 MNHEY, CDR2 SMNVEV (reference sequence). The germline V and J ends were trimmed by 2 bases and 2 bases, with 12 bases remaining between them. The CDR3 nucleotides read TGTGCCAGCAGTTTAATCCCCGGTGCGACTAATGAAAAACTGTTTTTT. Its translation is CASSLIPGATNEKLFF.